These T cell receptor beta chains were read from a single sample in a study of PD-1 blockade in classical Hodgkin lymphoma. Repertoires were generated with immunoSEQ multiplex PCR, while TCRdb's copy carries only in-frame clones and drops some. The data show approximately 60,000 clones, with more than 75% seen just once and over 9.5% held by the top ten. The sample in question was peripheral blood mononuclear cells (PBMCs), obtained at baseline. All receptors come from a human donor with classical Hodgkin lymphoma. CDR3s include the opening cysteine and the closing phenylalanine or tryptophan. D genes are given only for firm matches. Clone size, where shown, is once, few, many, or a class for clones that have expanded.

j_gene,d_gene,abundance,v_gene,CDR3nt,CDR3aa
TRBJ2-7,TRBD2,.,TRBV19,TGTGCCAGTAGTATATCGGCTAGCGGAACTTACGAGCAGTACTTC,CASSISASGTYEQYF
TRBJ1-5,.,few,TRBV6-1,TGTGCCAGCAGTGAATTCCCTGGACGGATTAGCAATCAGCCCCAGCATTTT,CASSEFPGRISNQPQHF
TRBJ2-7,TRBD2,.,TRBV10-3,TGTGCCATCAGCGGGACTAGCGGGGACGAGCAGTACTTC,CAISGTSGDEQYF
TRBJ2-5,TRBD1,.,TRBV2,TGTGCCAGCAGCAAGGGACAGCTCGAGACCCAGTACTTC,CASSKGQLETQYF
TRBJ1-1,.,.,TRBV28,TGTGCCAGCAGTTTATCGGGGCAGTCAAGGACTGAAGCTTTCTTT,CASSLSGQSRTEAFF
TRBJ2-7,TRBD1,once,TRBV7-9,TGTGCCAGCAGCTTCCTCGCAGGGGGCGAGCAGTACTTC,CASSFLAGGEQYF
TRBJ1-5,.,once,TRBV5-4,TGTGCCAGCAGCCCCACCCCTAATAGCAATCAGCCCCAGCATTTT,CASSPTPNSNQPQHF
TRBJ2-5,.,once,TRBV5-4,TGTGCCAGTCACCGCCGAGAGACAGAGACCCAGTACTTC,CASHRRETETQYF
TRBJ1-6,TRBD1,.,TRBV28,TGTGCCAGCAGTTCGGGGGGGACAGAAGATTCACCCCTCCACTTT,CASSSGGTEDSPLHF
TRBJ2-1,.,.,TRBV5-1,TGCGCCAGCAGCTTGGCCCTAACTAGTTGGTATGAGCAGTTCTTC,CASSLALTSWYEQFF
TRBJ2-7,.,.,TRBV27,TGTGCCAGCAGTTTATTACGTCCCATTGGAGGGGCCGAGCAGTACTTC,CASSLLRPIGGAEQYF
TRBJ2-5,.,few,TRBV20-1,TGCAGTGCTAGTTTGGATCTGGGCCAGTACTTC,CSASLDLGQYF
TRBJ2-7,TRBD2,once,TRBV7-9,TGTGCCAGCAGCGCAAATATACTAGCGGGAGAAAGCGAGCAGTACTTC,CASSANILAGESEQYF